This TCR beta chain was recorded in a study of T cells expressing NK-cell markers (dated by TCRdb to about 2020). With respect to the entire study: TCR beta-chain repertoires were profiled in sorted CD3+CD56+NKG2C+, CD3+CD56+NKG2C- and CD3+CD56-NKG2C+ T-cell subsets from several donors. Of the eight sequenced donors, seven were found to be HCMV-seropositive and one was found to be HCMV-seronegative. The study sequenced eight donors, all healthy volunteers chosen at random: three men and five women. The libraries were sequenced on Illumina HiSeq 2000/2500, MiSeq or NextSeq, producing 2 x 150 bp reads.

HCMV-specific IgG was detected in serum with a commercial ELISA kit to determine HCMV serostatus. Peripheral blood mononuclear cells were isolated from blood by Ficoll density gradient centrifugation. Instrument on record: Illumina HiSeq 2000. 5'RACE template switching, by which a universal primer site and unique molecular identifiers were added, was used to make TCR beta cDNA libraries. cDNA synthesis was primed from the TCR beta constant segment and was followed by two successive PCR amplification steps. The authors processed their data as follows. Reads were demultiplexed and grouped by UMI with MIGEC, and clonotypes were assembled and quantified with MiTCR. To exclude erroneous sequences, any TCR cDNA sequence not supported by at least two reads was discarded. The tcR package was used for downstream repertoire analysis, and clonotypes were matched between fractions using CDR3 nucleotide sequence together with V segment. VDJmatch was used to annotate antigen specificity against VDJdb, with one amino acid substitution in CDR3 allowed. TCRdb reprocessed the reads into one record per CDR3 protein sequence, lacking DNA. The V and J calls come from TCRdb's annotation, not from the publication. The table for this sample lists about half a million distinct CDR3 sequences. The ten largest make up roughly 1.4% of the sample.

Results the study describes overall, beyond this receptor: Those dominant clonotypes were again the most abundant among CD3+CD56-NKG2C+ cells in a few donors, at roughly 28.3-65%. In several donors, the dominant CD3+CD56+NKG2C+ clonotypes were found to rank among the top 10 CD8+ clonotypes and to make up 1.0-7.0% of CD8+ T cells. Whether the expanded NKG2C-expressing T cell clones were specific for HCMV antigens was left unclear.

From a lookup of the germline V gene (reference sequence), CDR1 and CDR2 are GTSNPN and SVGIG. The CDR3, cysteine through phenylalanine, is 12 amino acids long. Only the protein sequence is given. As concerns this clonotype: There is no known antigen for this receptor.

The sequenced material came from blood T cells: a sorted CD56 or NKG2C T cell subset, CD4+ or CD8+ T cells, or bulk PBMC T cells (not recorded which). This chain is built from TRBV30 and TRBJ2-1; checking the TCRdb D call of TRBD1 is not possible without DNA. The source is a woman aged 45 to 65 in good health. Donor details come from another sample of the same person, matched by shared clones. The CDR3 has the sequence CAWSYGGWEQFF. With all but the CDR3 taken from the reference TRBV30 and TRBJ2-1 genes, the full variable domain is: SQTIHQWPATLVQPVGSPLSLECTVEGTSNPNLYWYRQAAGRGLQLLFYSVGIGQISSEVPQNLSASRPQDRQFILSSKKLLLSDSGFYLCAWSYGGWEQFFGPGTRLTVL.